The clone carrying this T cell receptor beta chain was seen once. Splitting the CD4+ cells yielded a CD45RA+ naive subset and a CD45RA-negative memory subset. This sample was included in a study of shared clonotypes between healthy human individuals. Study overall: Donors, aged 18 to 49, were a couple of women and a few men.

This CDR3 has 16 amino acids. Per the germline V gene, CDR1 is SGHTA and CDR2 is FQGTGA. Trimming took 7 bases from V and 5 from J; bases not matched to a gene: 11. Profiling relied on immunoSEQ multiplex PCR, and the TCRdb table lists in-frame clones only, not all of them. The sample lists some 980,000 clones; around three quarters were seen once. J is TRBJ2-2 and V is TRBV7-3, with TRBD1 matching over 9 bases. The sequence was obtained from a man aged 18 to 30 in good health. Sequences were obtained from memory CD4+ T cells sorted from blood. Subset specified: CD45RA-negative fraction. The chain's CDR3 is CASTSFTGGRTGELFF. In nucleotides, the CDR3 is TGTGCCAGCACTTCATTTACAGGGGGCCGGACCGGGGAGCTGTTTTTT.